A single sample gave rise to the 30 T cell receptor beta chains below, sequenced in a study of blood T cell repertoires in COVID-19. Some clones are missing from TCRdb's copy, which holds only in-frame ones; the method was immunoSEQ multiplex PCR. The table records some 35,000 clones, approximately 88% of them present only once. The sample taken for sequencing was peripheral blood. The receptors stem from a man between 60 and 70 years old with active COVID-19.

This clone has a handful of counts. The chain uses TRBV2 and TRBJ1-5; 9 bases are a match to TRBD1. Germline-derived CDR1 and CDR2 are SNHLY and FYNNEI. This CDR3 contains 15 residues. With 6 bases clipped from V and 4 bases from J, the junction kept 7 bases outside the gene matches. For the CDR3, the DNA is TGTGCCAGCAGCGAGGACAGGGGCAGGAATCAGCCCCAGCATTTT. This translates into CASSEDRGRNQPQHF.

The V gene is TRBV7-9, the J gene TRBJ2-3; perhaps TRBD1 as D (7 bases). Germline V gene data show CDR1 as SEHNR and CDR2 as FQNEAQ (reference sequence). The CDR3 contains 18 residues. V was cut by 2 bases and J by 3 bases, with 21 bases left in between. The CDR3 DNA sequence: TGTGCCAGCAGCTTATTCCTAGCGCCGAGGGGGCGGACAGATACGCAGTATTTT. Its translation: CASSLFLAPRGRTDTQYF. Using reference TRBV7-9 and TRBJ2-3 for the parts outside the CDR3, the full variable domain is DTGVSQNPRHKITKRGQNVTFRCDPISEHNRLYWYRQTLGQGPEFLTYFQNEAQLEKSRLLSDRFSAERPKGSFSTLEIQRTEQGDSAMYLCASSLFLAPRGRTDTQYFGPGTRLTVL.

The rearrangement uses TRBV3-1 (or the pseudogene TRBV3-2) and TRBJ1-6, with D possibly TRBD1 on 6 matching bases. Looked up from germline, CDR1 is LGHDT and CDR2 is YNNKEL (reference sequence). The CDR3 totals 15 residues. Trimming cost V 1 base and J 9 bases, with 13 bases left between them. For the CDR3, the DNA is TGTGCCAGCAGCCAAGTTTACAGGGTCGTTTCACCCCTCCACTTT. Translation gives CASSQVYRVVSPLHF.

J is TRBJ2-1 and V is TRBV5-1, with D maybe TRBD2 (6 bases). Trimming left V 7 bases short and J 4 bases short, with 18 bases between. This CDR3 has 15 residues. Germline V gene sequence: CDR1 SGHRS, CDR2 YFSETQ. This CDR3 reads CASPARGLKYNEQFF. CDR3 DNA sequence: TGCGCCAGCCCGGCCCGGGGGTTGAAGTACAATGAGCAGTTCTTC.

The CDR3 loop is CASSPRAGGRGHEQFF. CDR3 in DNA: TGTGCCAGCAGTCCCAGGGCGGGAGGGCGCGGGCATGAGCAGTTCTTC. The V gene is TRBV27, the J gene TRBJ2-1; 9 bases map to TRBD2. The CDR3 totals 16 residues. Germline CDR1 MNHEY, CDR2 SMNVEV (reference sequence). J was trimmed by 8 bases and V by 5 bases; bases with no gene match: 13.

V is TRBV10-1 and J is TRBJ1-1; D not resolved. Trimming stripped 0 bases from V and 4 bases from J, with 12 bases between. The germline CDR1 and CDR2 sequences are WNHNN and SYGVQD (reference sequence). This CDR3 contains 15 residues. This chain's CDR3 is CASSESIGSSTEAFF. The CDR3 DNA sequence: TGCGCCAGCAGTGAGTCAATCGGTTCGAGCACTGAAGCTTTCTTT.

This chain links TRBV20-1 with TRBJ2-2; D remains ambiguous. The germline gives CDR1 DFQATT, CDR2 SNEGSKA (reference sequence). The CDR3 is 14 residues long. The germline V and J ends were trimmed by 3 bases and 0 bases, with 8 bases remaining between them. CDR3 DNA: TGCAGTGCTAGTCTGCGAACGAACACCGGGGAGCTGTTTTTT. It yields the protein CSASLRTNTGELFF.

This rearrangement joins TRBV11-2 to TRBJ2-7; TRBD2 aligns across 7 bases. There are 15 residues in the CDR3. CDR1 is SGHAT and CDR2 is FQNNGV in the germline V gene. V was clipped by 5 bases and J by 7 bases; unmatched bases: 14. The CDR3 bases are TGTGCCAGCAGCACTAGACTAGCTGCGTTTGGGGAGCAGTACTTC. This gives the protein CASSTRLAAFGEQYF.

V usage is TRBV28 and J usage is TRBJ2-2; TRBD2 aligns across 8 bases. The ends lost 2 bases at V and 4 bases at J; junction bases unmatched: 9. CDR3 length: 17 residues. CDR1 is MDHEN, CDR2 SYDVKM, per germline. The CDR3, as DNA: TGTGCCAGCAGTTTAAGTCGAGCGGGAGTCGGCACCGGGGAGCTGTTTTTT. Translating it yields CASSLSRAGVGTGELFF.

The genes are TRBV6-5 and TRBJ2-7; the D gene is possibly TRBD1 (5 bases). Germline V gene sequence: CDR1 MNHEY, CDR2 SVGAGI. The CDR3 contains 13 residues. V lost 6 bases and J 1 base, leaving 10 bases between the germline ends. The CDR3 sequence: CASSTGPSYEQYF. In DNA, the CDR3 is TGTGCCAGCAGCACAGGACCGTCCTACGAGCAGTACTTC.

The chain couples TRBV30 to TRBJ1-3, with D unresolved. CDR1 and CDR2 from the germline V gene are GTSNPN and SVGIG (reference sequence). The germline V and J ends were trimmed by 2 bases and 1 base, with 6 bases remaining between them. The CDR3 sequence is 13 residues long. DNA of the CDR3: TGTGCCTGGAGTTCGGGGTCTGGAAACACCATATATTTT. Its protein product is CAWSSGSGNTIYF.

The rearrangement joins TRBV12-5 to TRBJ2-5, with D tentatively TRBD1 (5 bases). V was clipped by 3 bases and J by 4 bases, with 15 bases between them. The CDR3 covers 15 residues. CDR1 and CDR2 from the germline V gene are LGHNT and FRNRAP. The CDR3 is CASGFPNVGVETQYF. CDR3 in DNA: TGTGCTAGTGGTTTTCCTAATGTAGGGGTAGAGACCCAGTACTTC.

CDR3 sequence: CASSLKASGYNEQFF. As DNA, the CDR3 is TGTGCCAGCAGCTTAAAGGCTAGCGGATACAATGAGCAGTTCTTC. The chain combines TRBV7-9 with TRBJ2-1; 7 bases fit TRBD2. After removal of 2 bases from V and 4 bases from J, the junction contained 5 bases not matched to a gene. The CDR3 runs to 15 residues. CDR1 and CDR2 (germline): SEHNR, FQNEAQ (reference sequence).

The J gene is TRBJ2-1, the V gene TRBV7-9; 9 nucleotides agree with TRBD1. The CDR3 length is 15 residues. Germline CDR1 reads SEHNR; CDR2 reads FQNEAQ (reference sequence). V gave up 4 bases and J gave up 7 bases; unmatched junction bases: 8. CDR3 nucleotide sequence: TGTGCCAGCAGCTCTAGGACAGGGGTTGGGAATGAGCAGTTCTTC. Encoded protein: CASSSRTGVGNEQFF.

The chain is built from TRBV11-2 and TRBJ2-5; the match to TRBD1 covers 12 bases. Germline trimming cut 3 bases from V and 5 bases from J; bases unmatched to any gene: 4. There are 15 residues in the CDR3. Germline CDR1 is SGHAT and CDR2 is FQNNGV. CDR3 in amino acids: CASSFGTGGVETQYF. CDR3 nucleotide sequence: TGTGCCAGCAGCTTCGGGACAGGGGGCGTGGAGACCCAGTACTTC.

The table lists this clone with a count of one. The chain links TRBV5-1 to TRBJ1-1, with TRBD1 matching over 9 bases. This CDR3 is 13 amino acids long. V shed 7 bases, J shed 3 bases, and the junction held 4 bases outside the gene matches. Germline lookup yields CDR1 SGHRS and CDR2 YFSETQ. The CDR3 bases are TGCGCCAGCGCGACAGGGGGGTACACTGAAGCTTTCTTT. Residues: CASATGGYTEAFF.

The CDR3 protein is CATSRPGQTANYGYTF. In DNA, the CDR3 is TGTGCCACCAGCAGACCCGGACAGACCGCGAACTATGGCTACACCTTC. V gene TRBV15 combines with J gene TRBJ1-2; tentative D call: TRBD1 (6 bases). The CDR3 is made up of 16 amino acids. The V gene lost 2 bases and the J gene lost 2 bases, with 15 bases spanning the gap. Germline-derived CDR1 and CDR2 are LNHNV and YYDKDF (reference sequence).

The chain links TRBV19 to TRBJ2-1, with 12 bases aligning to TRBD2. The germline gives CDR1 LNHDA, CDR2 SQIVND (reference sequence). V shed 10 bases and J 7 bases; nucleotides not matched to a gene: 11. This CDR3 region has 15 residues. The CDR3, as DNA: TGTGCCACATGGACTAGCGGGAAGGGAACTAATGAGCAGTTCTTC. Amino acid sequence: CATWTSGKGTNEQFF.

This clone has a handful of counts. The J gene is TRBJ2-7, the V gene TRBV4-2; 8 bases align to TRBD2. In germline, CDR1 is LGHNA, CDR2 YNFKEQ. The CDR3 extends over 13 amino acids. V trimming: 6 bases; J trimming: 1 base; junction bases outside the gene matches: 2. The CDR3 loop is CASRGLGSYEQYF. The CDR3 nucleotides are TGTGCCAGCAGGGGACTAGGGTCCTACGAGCAGTACTTC.

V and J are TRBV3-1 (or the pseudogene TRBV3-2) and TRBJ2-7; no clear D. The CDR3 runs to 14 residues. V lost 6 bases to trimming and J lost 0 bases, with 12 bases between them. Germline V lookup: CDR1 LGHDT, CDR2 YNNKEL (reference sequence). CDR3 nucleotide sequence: TGTGCCAGCAGTCCCCAGACTTTCTCCTACGAGCAGTACTTC. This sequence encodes CASSPQTFSYEQYF.

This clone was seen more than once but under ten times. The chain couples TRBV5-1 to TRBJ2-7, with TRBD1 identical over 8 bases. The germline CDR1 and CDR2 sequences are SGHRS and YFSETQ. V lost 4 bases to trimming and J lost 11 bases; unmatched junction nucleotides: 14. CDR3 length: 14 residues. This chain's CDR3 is CASSPGQGQSTEYF. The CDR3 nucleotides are TGCGCCAGCAGCCCTGGACAGGGTCAATCAACGGAGTACTTC.

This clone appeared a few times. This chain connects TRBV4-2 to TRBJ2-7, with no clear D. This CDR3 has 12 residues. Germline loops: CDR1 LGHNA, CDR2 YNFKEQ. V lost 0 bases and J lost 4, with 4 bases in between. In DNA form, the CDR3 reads TGTGCCAGCAGCCAAGATCAATACGAGCAGTACTTC. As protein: CASSQDQYEQYF.

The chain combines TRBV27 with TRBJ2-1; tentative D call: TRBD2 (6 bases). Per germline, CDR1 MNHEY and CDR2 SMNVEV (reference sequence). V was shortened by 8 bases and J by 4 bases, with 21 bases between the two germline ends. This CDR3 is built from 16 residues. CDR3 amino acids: CASLRTGSGGYNEQFF. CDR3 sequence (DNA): TGTGCCAGCCTGAGAACCGGGTCCGGGGGTTACAATGAGCAGTTCTTC.

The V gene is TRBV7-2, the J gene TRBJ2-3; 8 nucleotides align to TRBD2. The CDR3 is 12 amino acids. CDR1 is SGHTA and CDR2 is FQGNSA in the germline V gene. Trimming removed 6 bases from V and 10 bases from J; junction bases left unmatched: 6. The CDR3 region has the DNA TGTGCCAGCAGTCTTGGCGGGAGGTCGCAGTATTTT. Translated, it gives CASSLGGRSQYF.

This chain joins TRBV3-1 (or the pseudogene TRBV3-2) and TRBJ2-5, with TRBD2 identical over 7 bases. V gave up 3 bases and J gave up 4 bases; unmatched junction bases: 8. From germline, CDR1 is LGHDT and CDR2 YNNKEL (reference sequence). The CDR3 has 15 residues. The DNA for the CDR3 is TGTGCCAGCAGCCAGTCTAGCGGAGGCCCAGAGACCCAGTACTTC. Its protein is CASSQSSGGPETQYF.

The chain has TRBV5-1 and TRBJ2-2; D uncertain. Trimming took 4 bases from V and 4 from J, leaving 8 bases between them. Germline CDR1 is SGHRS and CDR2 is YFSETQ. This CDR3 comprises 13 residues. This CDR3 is CASSPASTGELFF. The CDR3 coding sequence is TGCGCCAGCAGCCCAGCGAGCACCGGGGAGCTGTTTTTT. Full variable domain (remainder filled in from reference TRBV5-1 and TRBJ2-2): KAGVTQTPRYLIKTRGQQVTLSCSPISGHRSVSWYQQTPGQGLQFLFEYFSETQRNKGNFPGRFSGRQFSNSRSEMNVSTLELGDSALYLCASSPASTGELFFGEGSRLTVL.

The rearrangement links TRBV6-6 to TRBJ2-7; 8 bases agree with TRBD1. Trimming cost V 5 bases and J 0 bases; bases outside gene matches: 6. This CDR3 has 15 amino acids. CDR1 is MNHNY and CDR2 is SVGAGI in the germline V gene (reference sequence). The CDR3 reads CASSEGTGASYEQYF. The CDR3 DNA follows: TGTGCCAGCAGTGAGGGGACAGGTGCCTCCTACGAGCAGTACTTC.

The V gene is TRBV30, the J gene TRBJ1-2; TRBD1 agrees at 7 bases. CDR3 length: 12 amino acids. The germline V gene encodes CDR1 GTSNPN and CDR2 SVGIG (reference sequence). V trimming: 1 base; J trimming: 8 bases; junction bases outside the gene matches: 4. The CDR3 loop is CAWSGTGGGYTF. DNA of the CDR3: TGTGCCTGGAGTGGGACAGGCGGAGGCTACACCTTC.

In DNA form, the CDR3 reads TGTGCCAGCAGCGTAGCGGGAAGAGACCCCTACGAGCAGTACTTC. Protein sequence: CASSVAGRDPYEQYF. The rearrangement uses TRBV9 and TRBJ2-7; possibly TRBD2 for D (5 bases). The CDR3 is 15 residues long. Germline-derived CDR1 and CDR2 are SGDLS and YYNGEE. V lost 0 bases and J 2 bases, leaving 12 bases between the germline ends.

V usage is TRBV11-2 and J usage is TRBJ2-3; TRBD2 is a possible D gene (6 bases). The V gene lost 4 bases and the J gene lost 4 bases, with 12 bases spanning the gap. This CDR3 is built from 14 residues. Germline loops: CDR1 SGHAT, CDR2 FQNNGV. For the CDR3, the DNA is TGTGCCAGCAGCTCGCAAACTAGCCCAGATACGCAGTATTTT. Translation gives CASSSQTSPDTQYF.